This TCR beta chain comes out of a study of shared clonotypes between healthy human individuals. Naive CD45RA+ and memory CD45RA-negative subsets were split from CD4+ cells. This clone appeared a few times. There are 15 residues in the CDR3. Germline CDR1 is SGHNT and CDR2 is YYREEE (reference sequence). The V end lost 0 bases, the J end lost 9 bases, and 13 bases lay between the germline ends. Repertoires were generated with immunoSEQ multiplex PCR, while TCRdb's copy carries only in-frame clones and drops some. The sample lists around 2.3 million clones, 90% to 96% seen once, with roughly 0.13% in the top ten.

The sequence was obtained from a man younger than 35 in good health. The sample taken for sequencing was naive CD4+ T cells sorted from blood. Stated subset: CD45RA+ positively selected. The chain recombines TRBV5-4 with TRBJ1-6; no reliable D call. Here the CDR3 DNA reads TGTGCCAGCAGCTTGGGAGGTAGGGTATCTTCACCCCTCCACTTT. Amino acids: CASSLGGRVSSPLHF.